One and the same sample provided the 16 T cell receptor beta chains below, sequenced in a study of cytomegalovirus exposure and HLA in healthy donors. PCR involved 60 Vbeta and 13 Jbeta primers. Measured with immunoSEQ multiplex PCR; TCRdb has only the in-frame clones, and not every one. The table shows roughly 180,000 clones, with roughly 82% occurring only once. The source material was PBMCs. The receptors come from a man in his forties or fifties in good health and CMV-seronegative.

The rearrangement links TRBV6-6 to TRBJ1-5, with 8 bases identical to TRBD1. CDR1 and CDR2 from the germline V gene are MNHNY and SVGAGI (reference sequence). The CDR3 runs 16 residues. Trimming took 6 bases from V and 6 from J; bases not matched to a gene: 13. For the CDR3, the DNA is TGTGCCAGCAGCTGGACAGGGCAGGGTGTGGGTCAGCCCCAGCATTTT. Translation: CASSWTGQGVGQPQHF.

This sequence joins TRBV11-1 and TRBJ2-7, with 10 bases aligning to TRBD2. Germline CDR1 reads SGHAT; CDR2 reads FQDESV (reference sequence). This CDR3 region has 15 residues. Unmatched junction bases numbered 8, after V lost 6 bases and J lost 3 bases. The DNA of the CDR3 is TGTGCCAGCAGGCGTAGCGGGGGGCTCCTCTACGAGCAGTACTTC. This gives the protein CASRRSGGLLYEQYF.

As concerns this clone: At one of its ends the junction is not consistent with the germline gene, which may arise from a read error. Other DNA sequences of this sample code for an identical CDR3. The chain uses TRBV18 and TRBJ1-1, with 8 nucleotides matching TRBD1. The CDR3 extends over 14 amino acids. The V gene's germline CDR1 is KGHSH and CDR2 LQKENI. CDR3 DNA sequence: TGTGCCAGCTCTCCACAGGGGGTAAACACTGAAGCTTTCTTT. This encodes CASSPQGVNTEAFF.

This rearrangement joins TRBV5-6 to TRBJ2-7; D may be TRBD2 (5 bases). The CDR3 spans 11 residues. Per the germline V gene, CDR1 is SGHDT and CDR2 is YYEEEE. V shed 0 bases and J shed 7 bases, with 5 bases lying between them. CDR3 DNA: TGTGCCAGCAGCTTGGGGACTGAGCAGTACTTC. Protein: CASSLGTEQYF.

The gene calls are TRBV29-1 and TRBJ2-5, with TRBD1 matching 8 bases. This CDR3 has 14 amino acids. The germline V gene has CDR1 SQVTM and CDR2 ANQGSEA. Trimming cost V 3 bases and J 2 bases; bases outside gene matches: 5. The DNA for the CDR3 is TGCAGCGTTGAGCGACGACAGGGGCAAGAGACCCAGTACTTC. This translates into CSVERRQGQETQYF.

This clone turned up a few times. The V gene is TRBV6-6, the J gene TRBJ2-7; 9 bases agree with TRBD1. The CDR3 totals 14 residues. V trimming: 2 bases; J trimming: 5 bases; junction bases outside the gene matches: 4. Germline-derived CDR1 and CDR2 are MNHNY and SVGAGI (reference sequence). CDR3 sequence (DNA): TGTGCCAGCAGTTACGGAAGGACAGGGGACGAGCAGTACTTC. This encodes CASSYGRTGDEQYF.

This clone has only a few counts. The chain couples TRBV2 to TRBJ2-1, with 8 bases lining up with TRBD2. This CDR3 has 15 amino acids. The junction had 9 bases not matched to a gene; V was cut back by 3 bases and J by 8 bases. The germline V gene encodes CDR1 SNHLY and CDR2 FYNNEI. CDR3 DNA: TGTGCCAGCAGTGAGCGGACGGGGGGGCATGATGAGCAGTTCTTC. This sequence encodes CASSERTGGHDEQFF.

The CDR3 DNA is TGTGCCAGCAGTTACATGGCTAGCGGGTACTACGAGCAGTACTTC. This codes for CASSYMASGYYEQYF. The chain has TRBV6-5 and TRBJ2-7; 8 bases are a match to TRBD2. After removal of 2 bases from V and 3 bases from J, the junction contained 6 bases not matched to a gene. This CDR3 is built from 15 residues. Germline CDR1 and CDR2: MNHEY and SVGAGI.

The CDR3 is CASSLGGAGGGYGYTF. In DNA form, the CDR3 reads TGTGCCAGCAGCTTAGGGGGGGCAGGGGGCGGCTATGGCTACACCTTC. This sequence joins TRBV7-8 and TRBJ1-2; 8 bases line up with TRBD1. Germline V CDR1 and CDR2: SGHVS, FQNEAQ. The V gene end was trimmed by 1 base and the J gene end by 4 bases; junction bases not matched to a gene: 8. The CDR3 has 16 residues.

The chain uses TRBV19 and TRBJ2-7; TRBD2 agrees at 10 bases. Germline V gives CDR1 LNHDA, CDR2 SQIVND (reference sequence). This CDR3 comprises 16 residues. V lost 4 bases to trimming and J lost 6 bases; unmatched junction nucleotides: 12. The DNA for the CDR3 is TGTGCCAGTAGTACCGGTTCTAGCGGGAGAAACTCCGAGCAGTACTTC. It specifies CASSTGSSGRNSEQYF.

Concerning this clone: Sequence at one end of the junction differs from germline and may be a read error. The rearrangement links TRBV7-7 to TRBJ2-3; possible D gene TRBD2, 6 bases. Germline values: CDR1 SSHAT, CDR2 FNYEAQ (reference sequence). The CDR3 consists of 15 residues. The CDR3 coding sequence is TGTGCTAGCAGCCAAGGGACTGACGGATGGGATACGCAGTATTTT. Translated: CASSQGTDGWDTQYF.

The V gene is TRBV2, the J gene TRBJ2-1; D may be TRBD2 (5 bases). The ends were cut back, 8 bases at V and 7 bases at J, with 18 bases in the middle. The CDR3 runs 14 residues. CDR1 and CDR2 (germline): SNHLY, FYNNEI. Here the CDR3 DNA reads TGTGCCAGCGGCGGACTTCTCTCGGGGAATGAGCAGTTCTTC. Amino acids: CASGGLLSGNEQFF.

The J gene is TRBJ2-1, the V gene TRBV5-1, with D possibly TRBD2 on 5 matching bases. The germline V gene encodes CDR1 SGHRS and CDR2 YFSETQ. The ends were cut back, 4 bases at V and 10 bases at J, with 12 bases in the middle. The CDR3 covers 12 residues. CDR3 nucleotide sequence: TGCGCCAGCAGCCGGGAATACCGGGAGCAGTTCTTC. Translated, it gives CASSREYREQFF.

This clone was seen just once. This chain connects TRBV7-8 to TRBJ2-1; perhaps TRBD2 as D (6 bases). Germline CDR1 reads SGHVS; CDR2 reads FQNEAQ. The CDR3 loop spans 15 amino acids. The V end lost 3 bases, the J end lost 1 base, and 10 bases lay between the germline ends. CDR3 DNA: TGTGCCAGCAGCTTGGGCGGGACGTCCTACAATGAGCAGTTCTTC. Translation gives CASSLGGTSYNEQFF.

Only one count was recorded for this clone. V usage is TRBV2 and J usage is TRBJ2-5; maybe TRBD1 (6 bases). V lost 3 bases to trimming and J lost 5 bases, with 16 bases between them. Germline V lookup: CDR1 SNHLY, CDR2 FYNNEI. This CDR3 is built from 15 residues. The CDR3 spells CASSDTRVQGETQYF. As DNA, the CDR3 is TGTGCCAGCAGTGATACCAGGGTTCAGGGGGAGACCCAGTACTTC.

J is TRBJ2-3 and V is TRBV7-9, with D perhaps matching TRBD1 (6 bases). The CDR3 sequence is 15 residues long. Between the trimmed V and J ends, which lost 5 bases and 6 bases, there was a span of 18 bases. Germline loops: CDR1 SEHNR, CDR2 FQNEAQ (reference sequence). CDR3 sequence: CASSVGTLLFDTQYF. The CDR3 DNA sequence: TGTGCCAGCAGCGTCGGGACACTGCTCTTTGATACGCAGTATTTT. The full variable domain, rest sourced from reference TRBV7-9 and TRBJ2-3, is DTGVSQNPRHKITKRGQNVTFRCDPISEHNRLYWYRQTLGQGPEFLTYFQNEAQLEKSRLLSDRFSAERPKGSFSTLEIQRTEQGDSAMYLCASSVGTLLFDTQYFGPGTRLTVL.